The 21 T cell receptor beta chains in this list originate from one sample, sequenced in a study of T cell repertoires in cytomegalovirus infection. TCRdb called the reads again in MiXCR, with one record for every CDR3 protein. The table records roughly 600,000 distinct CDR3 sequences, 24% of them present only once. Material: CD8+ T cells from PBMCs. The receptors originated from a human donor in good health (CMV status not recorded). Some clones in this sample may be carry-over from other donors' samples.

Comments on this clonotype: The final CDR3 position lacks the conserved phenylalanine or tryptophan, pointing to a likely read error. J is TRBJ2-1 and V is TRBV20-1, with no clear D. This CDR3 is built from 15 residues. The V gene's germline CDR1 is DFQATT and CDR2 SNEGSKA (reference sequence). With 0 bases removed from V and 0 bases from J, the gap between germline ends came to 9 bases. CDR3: CSARDRPYSYNEQFS. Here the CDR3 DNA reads TGCAGTGCTAGAGACCGACCCTACTCCTACAATGAGCAGTTCTCC.

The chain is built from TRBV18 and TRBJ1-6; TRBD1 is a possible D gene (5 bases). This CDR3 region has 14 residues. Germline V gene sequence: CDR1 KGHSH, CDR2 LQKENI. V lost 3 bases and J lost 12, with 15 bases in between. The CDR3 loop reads CASSPGGTTRPLHF. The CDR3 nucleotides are TGTGCCAGCTCACCGGGGGGAACAACCAGACCCCTCCACTTT. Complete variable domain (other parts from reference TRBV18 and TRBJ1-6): NAGVMQNPRHLVRRRGQEARLRCSPMKGHSHVYWYRQLPEEGLKFMVYLQKENIIDESGMPKERFSAEFPKEGPSILRIQQVVRGDSAAYFCASSPGGTTRPLHFGNGTRLTVT.

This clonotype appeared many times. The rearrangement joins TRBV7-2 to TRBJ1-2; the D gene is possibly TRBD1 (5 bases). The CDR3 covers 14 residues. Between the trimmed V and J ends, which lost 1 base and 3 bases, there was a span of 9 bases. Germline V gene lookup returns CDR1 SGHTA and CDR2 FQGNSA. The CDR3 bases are TGTGCCAGCAGCTTAGGGGGGTCGGACTATGGCTACACCTTC. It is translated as CASSLGGSDYGYTF.

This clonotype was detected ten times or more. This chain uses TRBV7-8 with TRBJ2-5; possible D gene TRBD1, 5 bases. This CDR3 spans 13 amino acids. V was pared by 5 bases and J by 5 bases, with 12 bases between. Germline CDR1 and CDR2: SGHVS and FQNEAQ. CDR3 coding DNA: TGTGCCAGCAGCCCGCCTAGGGGTGAGACCCAGTACTTC. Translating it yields CASSPPRGETQYF.

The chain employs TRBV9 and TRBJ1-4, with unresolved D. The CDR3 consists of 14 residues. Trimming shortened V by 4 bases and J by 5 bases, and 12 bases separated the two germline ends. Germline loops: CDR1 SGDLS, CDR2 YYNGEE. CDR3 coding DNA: TGTGCCAGCAGCCTCGGTGAGGGCAATGAAAAACTGTTTTTT. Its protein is CASSLGEGNEKLFF.

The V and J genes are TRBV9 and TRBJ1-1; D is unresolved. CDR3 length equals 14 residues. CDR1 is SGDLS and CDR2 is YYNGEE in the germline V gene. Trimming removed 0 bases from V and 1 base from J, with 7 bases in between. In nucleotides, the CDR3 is TGTGCCAGCAGCGTAGGGGCTGGGAACACTGAAGCTTTCTTT. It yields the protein CASSVGAGNTEAFF.

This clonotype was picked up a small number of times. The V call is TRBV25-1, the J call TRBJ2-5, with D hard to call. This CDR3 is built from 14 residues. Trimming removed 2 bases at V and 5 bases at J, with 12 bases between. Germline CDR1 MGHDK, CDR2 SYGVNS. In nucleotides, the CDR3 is TGTGCCAGCAGTGAAGGCAGGCAGATCGAGACCCAGTACTTC. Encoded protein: CASSEGRQIETQYF.

The chain's CDR3 is CASSLAGGPIHEQFF. Here the CDR3 DNA reads TGTGCCAGCAGTTTAGCGGGGGGGCCGATTCATGAGCAGTTCTTC. The chain employs TRBV6-1 and TRBJ2-1; 11 bases map to TRBD2. With 5 bases clipped from V and 8 bases from J, the junction kept 8 bases outside the gene matches. The CDR3 sequence is 15 residues long. In germline, CDR1 is MNHNS, CDR2 SASEGT.

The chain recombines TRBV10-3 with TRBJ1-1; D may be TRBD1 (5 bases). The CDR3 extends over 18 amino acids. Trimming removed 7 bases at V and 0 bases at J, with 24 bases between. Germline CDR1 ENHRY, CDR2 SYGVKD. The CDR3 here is CAIKVMRGTDDMNTEAFF. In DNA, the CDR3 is TGTGCCATCAAGGTAATGAGAGGGACGGATGATATGAACACTGAAGCTTTCTTT.

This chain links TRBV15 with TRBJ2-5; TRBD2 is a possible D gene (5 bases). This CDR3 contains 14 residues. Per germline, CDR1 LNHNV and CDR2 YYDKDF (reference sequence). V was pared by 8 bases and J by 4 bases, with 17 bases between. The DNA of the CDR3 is TGTGCCACCCGCCGACGGGGTTCCTCAGAGACCCAGTACTTC. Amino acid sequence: CATRRRGSSETQYF.

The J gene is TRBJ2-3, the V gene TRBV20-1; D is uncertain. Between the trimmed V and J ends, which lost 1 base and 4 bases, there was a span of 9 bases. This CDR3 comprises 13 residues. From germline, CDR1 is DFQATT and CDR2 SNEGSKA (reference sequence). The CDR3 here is CSARVQSADTQYF. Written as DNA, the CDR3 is TGCAGTGCTAGAGTTCAGTCAGCAGATACGCAGTATTTT.

In DNA form, the CDR3 reads TGCGCCAGCAGCCATGGGGACAGTCTGAACACTGAAGCTTTCTTT. Translation: CASSHGDSLNTEAFF. The chain is built from TRBV4-1 and TRBJ1-1; the match to TRBD1 covers 7 bases. After removal of 3 bases from V and 0 bases from J, the junction contained 4 bases not matched to a gene. The CDR3 extends over 15 amino acids. Germline values: CDR1 MGHRA, CDR2 YSYEKL.

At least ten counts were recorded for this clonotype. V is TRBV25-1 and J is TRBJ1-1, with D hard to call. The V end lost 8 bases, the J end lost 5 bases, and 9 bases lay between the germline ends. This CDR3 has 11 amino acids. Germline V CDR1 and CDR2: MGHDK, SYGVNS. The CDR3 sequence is CASLSGTEAFF. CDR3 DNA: TGTGCCAGCCTTAGTGGGACTGAAGCTTTCTTT.

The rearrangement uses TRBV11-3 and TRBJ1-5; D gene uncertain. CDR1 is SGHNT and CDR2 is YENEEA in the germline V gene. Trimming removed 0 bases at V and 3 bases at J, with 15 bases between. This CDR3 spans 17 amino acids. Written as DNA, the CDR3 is TGTGCCAGCAGCTTAGATAGTGGCCCCGGTATCAATCAGCCCCAGCATTTT. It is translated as CASSLDSGPGINQPQHF. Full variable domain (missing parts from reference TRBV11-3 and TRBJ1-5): EAGVVQSPRYKIIEKKQPVAFWCNPISGHNTLYWYLQNLGQGPELLIRYENEEAVDDSQLPKDRFSAERLKGVDSTLKIQPAELGDSAVYLCASSLDSGPGINQPQHFGDGTRLSIL.

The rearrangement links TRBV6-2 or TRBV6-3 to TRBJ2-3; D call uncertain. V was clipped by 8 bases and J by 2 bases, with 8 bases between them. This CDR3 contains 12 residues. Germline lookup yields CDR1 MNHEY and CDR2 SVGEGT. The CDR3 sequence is CASWSATDTQYF. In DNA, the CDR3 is TGTGCCAGCTGGAGCGCCACAGATACGCAGTATTTT.

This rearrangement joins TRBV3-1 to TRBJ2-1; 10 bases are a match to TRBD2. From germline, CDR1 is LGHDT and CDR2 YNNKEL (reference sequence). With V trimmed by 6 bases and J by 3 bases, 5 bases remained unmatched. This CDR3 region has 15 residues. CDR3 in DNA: TGTGCCAGCAGGTTCCAGCGGGGGGGCTACAATGAGCAGTTCTTC. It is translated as CASRFQRGGYNEQFF.

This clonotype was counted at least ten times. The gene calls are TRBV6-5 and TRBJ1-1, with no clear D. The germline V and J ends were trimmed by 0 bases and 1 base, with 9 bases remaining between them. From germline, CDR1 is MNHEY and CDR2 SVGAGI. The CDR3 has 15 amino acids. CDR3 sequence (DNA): TGTGCCAGCAGTTACTCGAATTCTGGGAACACTGAAGCTTTCTTT. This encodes CASSYSNSGNTEAFF.

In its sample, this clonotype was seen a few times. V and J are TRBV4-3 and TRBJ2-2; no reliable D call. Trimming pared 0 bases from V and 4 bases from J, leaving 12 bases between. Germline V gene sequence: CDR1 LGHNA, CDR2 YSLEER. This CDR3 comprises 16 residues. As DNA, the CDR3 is TGCGCCAGCAGCCAAGAAATAGCAGGTGCCACCGGGGAGCTGTTTTTT. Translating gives CASSQEIAGATGELFF.

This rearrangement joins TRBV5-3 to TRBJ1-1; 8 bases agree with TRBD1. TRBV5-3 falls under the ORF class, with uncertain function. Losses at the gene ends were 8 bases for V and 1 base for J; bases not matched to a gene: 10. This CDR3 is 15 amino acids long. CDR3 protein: CASSPLTGENTEAFF. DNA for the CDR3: TGTGCCAGCAGCCCCTTGACAGGGGAGAACACTGAAGCTTTCTTT.

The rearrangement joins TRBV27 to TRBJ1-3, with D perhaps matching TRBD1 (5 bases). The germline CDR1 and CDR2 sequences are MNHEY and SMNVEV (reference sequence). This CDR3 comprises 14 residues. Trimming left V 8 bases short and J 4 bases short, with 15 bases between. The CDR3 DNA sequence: TGTGCCAGCTCCGCGGGGGGTCCGGGAAACACCATATATTTT. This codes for CASSAGGPGNTIYF.

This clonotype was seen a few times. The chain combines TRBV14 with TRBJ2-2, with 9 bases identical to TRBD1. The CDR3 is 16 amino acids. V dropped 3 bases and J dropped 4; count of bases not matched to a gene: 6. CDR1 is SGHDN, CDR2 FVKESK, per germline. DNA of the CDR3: TGTGCCAGCAGCCAGCCGGGACAGGGTGTCACCGGGGAGCTGTTTTTT. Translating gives CASSQPGQGVTGELFF.